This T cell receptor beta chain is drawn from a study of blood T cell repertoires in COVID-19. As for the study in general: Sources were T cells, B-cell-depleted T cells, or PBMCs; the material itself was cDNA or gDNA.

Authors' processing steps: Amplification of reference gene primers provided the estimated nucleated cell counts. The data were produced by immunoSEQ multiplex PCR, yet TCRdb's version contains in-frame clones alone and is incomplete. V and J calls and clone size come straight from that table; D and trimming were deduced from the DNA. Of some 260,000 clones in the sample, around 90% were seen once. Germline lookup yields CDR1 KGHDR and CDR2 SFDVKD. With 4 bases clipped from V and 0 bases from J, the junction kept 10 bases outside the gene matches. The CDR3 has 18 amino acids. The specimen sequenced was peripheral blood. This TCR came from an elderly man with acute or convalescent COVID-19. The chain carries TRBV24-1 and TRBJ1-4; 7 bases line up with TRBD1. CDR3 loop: CATSEKGALGSTNEKLFF. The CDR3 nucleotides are TGTGCCACCAGTGAAAAGGGGGCGCTGGGGTCAACTAATGAAAAACTGTTTTTT.